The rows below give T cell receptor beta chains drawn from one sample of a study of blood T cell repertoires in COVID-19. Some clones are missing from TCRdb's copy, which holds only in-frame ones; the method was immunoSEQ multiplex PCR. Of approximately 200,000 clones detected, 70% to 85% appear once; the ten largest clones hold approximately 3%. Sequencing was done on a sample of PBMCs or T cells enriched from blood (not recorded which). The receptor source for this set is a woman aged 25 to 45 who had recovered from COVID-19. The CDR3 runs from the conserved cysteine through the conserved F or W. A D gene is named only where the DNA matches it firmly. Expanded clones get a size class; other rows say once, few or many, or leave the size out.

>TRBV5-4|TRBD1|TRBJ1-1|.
CASSSPGQGIRSFF
TGTGCCAGCAGCTCCCCGGGACAGGGTATTAGGTCTTTCTTT
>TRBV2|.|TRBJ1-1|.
CASTFEHADTEAFF
TGTGCCAGTACATTTGAGCATGCGGACACTGAAGCTTTCTTT
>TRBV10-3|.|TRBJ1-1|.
CAIRSRDSNTEAFF
TGTGCCATCAGGAGCCGGGACTCGAACACTGAAGCTTTCTTT
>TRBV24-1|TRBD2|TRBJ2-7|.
CATSDNGSGRARYEQYF
TGTGCCACCAGTGATAATGGTAGCGGGAGGGCCAGGTACGAGCAGTACTTC
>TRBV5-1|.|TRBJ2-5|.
CARIGETQYF
TGCGCCCGGATCGGGGAGACCCAGTACTTC
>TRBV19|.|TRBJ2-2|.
CASTSRGRSKVTGELFF
TGTGCCAGTACCTCCCGGGGGAGGTCTAAGGTCACCGGGGAGCTGTTTTTT
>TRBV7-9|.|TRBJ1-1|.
CASSLSTGGGTEAFF
TGTGCCAGCAGCTTATCAACCGGGGGAGGCACTGAAGCTTTCTTT
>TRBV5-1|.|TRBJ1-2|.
CASSYLPPPGYGYTF
TGCGCCAGCAGCTATTTACCGCCACCGGGCTATGGCTACACCTTC
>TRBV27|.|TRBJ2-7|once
CASSPGPGLEQYF
TGTGCCAGCAGTCCAGGGCCTGGCCTCGAGCAGTACTTC
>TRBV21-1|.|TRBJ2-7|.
CASSKCSESYEQYF
TGTGCCAGCAGCAAATGTTCGGAGAGCTACGAGCAGTACTTC
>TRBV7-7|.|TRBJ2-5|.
CASSPDIAGLQYF
TGTGCTAGCAGCCCTGACATTGCTGGTCTCCAGTACTTC
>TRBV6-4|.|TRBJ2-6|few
CASSQTGRSGANVLTF
TGTGCCAGCAGTCAGACAGGCCGCTCTGGGGCCAACGTCCTGACTTTC
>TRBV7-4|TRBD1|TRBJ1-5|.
CASSCLPGQGTEQPQHF
TGTGCCAGCAGCTGTTTGCCGGGACAGGGAACGGAGCAGCCCCAGCATTTT
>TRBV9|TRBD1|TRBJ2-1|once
CASSVGGTGGELRDNEQFF
TGTGCCAGCAGCGTAGGTGGGACAGGGGGGGAACTTAGGGACAATGAGCAGTTCTTC
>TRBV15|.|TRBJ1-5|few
CATSRDGGGQPQHF
TGTGCCACCAGCAGAGACGGGGGGGGACAGCCCCAGCATTTT
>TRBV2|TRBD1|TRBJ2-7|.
CASRKTGTGLIEQYF
TGTGCCAGCAGGAAGACCGGGACAGGGCTGATCGAGCAGTACTTC
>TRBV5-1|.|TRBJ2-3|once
CASSLEGLDTQYF
TGCGCCAGCAGCTTGGAGGGGCTAGATACGCAGTATTTT
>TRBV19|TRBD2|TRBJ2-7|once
CASSTPLAGSGEQYF
TGTGCCAGTAGTACTCCCTTAGCGGGATCCGGCGAGCAGTACTTC
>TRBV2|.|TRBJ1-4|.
CASSDGSLFF
TGTGCCAGCAGTGACGGGTCGTTGTTTTTT
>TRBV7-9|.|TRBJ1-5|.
CASSLVGPNQPQHF
TGTGCCAGCAGCTTAGTTGGCCCGAATCAGCCCCAGCATTTT
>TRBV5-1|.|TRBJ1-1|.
CASSLEGLEAFF
TGCGCCAGCAGCTTGGAGGGGCTTGAAGCTTTCTTT
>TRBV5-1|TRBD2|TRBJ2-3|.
CASSPNPTSGTDTQYF
TGCGCCAGCAGCCCGAACCCGACTAGCGGGACAGATACGCAGTATTTT
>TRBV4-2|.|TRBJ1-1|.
CASSQEGGRARGVNTEAFF
TGTGCCAGCAGCCAAGAGGGAGGCAGGGCTCGCGGGGTGAACACTGAAGCTTTCTTT
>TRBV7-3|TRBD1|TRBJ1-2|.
CASSLGQGTYGYTF
TGTGCCAGCAGCTTGGGACAGGGAACCTATGGCTACACCTTC
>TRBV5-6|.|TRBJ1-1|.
CASSLRENTEAFF
TGTGCCAGCAGCTTACGGGAGAACACTGAAGCTTTCTTT
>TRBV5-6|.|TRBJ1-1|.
CASRPSLLRPGGTEAFF
TGTGCCAGCAGGCCAAGTCTCCTTCGACCCGGGGGCACTGAAGCTTTCTTT
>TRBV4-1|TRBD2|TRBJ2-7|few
CASSQDEGGLYEQYF
TGCGCCAGCAGCCAAGATGAGGGAGGGCTTTACGAGCAGTACTTC
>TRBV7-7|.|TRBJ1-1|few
CASSPLFINAANTEAFF
TGTGCTAGCAGTCCGCTGTTTATCAATGCGGCAAACACTGAAGCTTTCTTT
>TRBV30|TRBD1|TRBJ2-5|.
CAWTGTDQETQYF
TGTGCCTGGACGGGGACAGACCAAGAGACCCAGTACTTC
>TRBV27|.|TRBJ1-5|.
CASRNRANQPQHF
TGTGCCAGCAGGAACAGGGCCAATCAGCCCCAGCATTTT
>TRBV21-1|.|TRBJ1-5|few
CASSVGQGGSQPQHF
TGTGCCAGCAGCGTGGGACAGGGAGGGAGTCAGCCCCAGCATTTT
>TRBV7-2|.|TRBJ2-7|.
CASSLEWTGTSYEQYF
TGTGCCAGCAGCCTCGAATGGACTGGAACTTCCTACGAGCAGTACTTC
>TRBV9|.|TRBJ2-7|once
CASSKGEAPPLYEQYF
TGTGCCAGCAGCAAAGGAGAGGCCCCCCCCCTCTACGAGCAGTACTTC
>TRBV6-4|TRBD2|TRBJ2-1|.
CASSVSSGSTDEQFF
TGTGCCAGCAGTGTCTCTAGCGGGAGCACCGATGAGCAGTTCTTC
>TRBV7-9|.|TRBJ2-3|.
CASSLHTLAGPGTDTQYF
TGTGCCAGCAGCCTACACACTTTGGCGGGGCCGGGCACAGATACGCAGTATTTT
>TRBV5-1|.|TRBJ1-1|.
CASSLGGEGTEAFF
TGCGCCAGCAGCTTGGGAGGGGAGGGCACTGAAGCTTTCTTT
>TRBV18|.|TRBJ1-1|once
CASSPRETPNTEAFF
TGTGCCAGCTCACCACGAGAAACTCCGAACACTGAAGCTTTCTTT
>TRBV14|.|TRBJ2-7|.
CASSQVRGLPYEQYF
TGTGCCAGCAGCCAAGTAAGGGGTCTTCCCTACGAGCAGTACTTC
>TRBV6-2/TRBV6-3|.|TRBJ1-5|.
CASSDTGSGYQPQHF
TGTGCCAGCAGTGATACGGGCTCGGGGTATCAGCCCCAGCATTTT
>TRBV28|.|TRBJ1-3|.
CASSLAGSGNTIYF
TGTGCCAGCAGTTTAGCAGGGTCTGGAAACACCATATATTTT
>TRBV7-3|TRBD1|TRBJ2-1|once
CASSLTPPTTGGIYNEQFF
TGTGCCAGCAGCTTAACCCCCCCCACTACAGGGGGGATTTACAATGAGCAGTTCTTC
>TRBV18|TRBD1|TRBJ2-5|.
CASSPSGGGETQYF
TGTGCCAGCTCACCATCAGGGGGCGGGGAGACCCAGTACTTC
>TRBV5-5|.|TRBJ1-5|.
CASSLGPNQPQHF
TGTGCCAGCAGCCTGGGGCCCAATCAGCCCCAGCATTTT
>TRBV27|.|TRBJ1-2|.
CASSISGVPYGYTF
TGTGCCAGCAGTATTTCAGGGGTTCCCTATGGCTACACCTTC
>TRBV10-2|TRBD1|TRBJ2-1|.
CASREGAGEQFF
TGCGCCAGCCGAGAGGGGGCGGGTGAGCAGTTCTTC
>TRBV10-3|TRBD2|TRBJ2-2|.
CAHRPQAGGLTGELFF
TGTGCCCATCGGCCCCAAGCGGGGGGGCTCACCGGGGAGCTGTTTTTT
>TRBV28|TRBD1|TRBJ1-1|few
CASSWTGGDTEAFF
TGTGCCAGCAGTTGGACAGGGGGCGACACTGAAGCTTTCTTT
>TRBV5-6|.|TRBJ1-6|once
CASSFLRGSYNSPLHF
TGTGCCAGCAGCTTCCTTCGAGGGTCCTATAATTCACCCCTCCACTTT
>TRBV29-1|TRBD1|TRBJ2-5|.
CSVEGGQDQETQYF
TGCAGCGTTGAAGGGGGACAGGATCAAGAGACCCAGTACTTC
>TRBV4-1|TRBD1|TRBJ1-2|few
CASSQPGTGTGYTF
TGCGCCAGCAGCCAGCCCGGGACAGGGACCGGCTACACCTTC
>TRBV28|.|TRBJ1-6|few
CASSLTQRGPLHF
TGTGCCAGCAGTTTAACCCAAAGGGGACCCCTCCACTTT
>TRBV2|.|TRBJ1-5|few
CASLQGNSNQPQHF
TGTGCCAGCCTTCAGGGAAATAGCAATCAGCCCCAGCATTTT
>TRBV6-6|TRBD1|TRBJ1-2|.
CASSYLTGGYGYTF
TGTGCCAGCAGTTACTTAACAGGGGGCTATGGCTACACCTTC
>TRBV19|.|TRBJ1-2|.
CASSIDSGSNYGYTF
TGTGCCAGTAGTATAGATTCGGGATCTAACTATGGCTACACCTTC
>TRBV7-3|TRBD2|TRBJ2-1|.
CASSLEAGGNKFF
TGTGCCAGCAGCTTGGAAGCGGGAGGGAACAAGTTCTTC
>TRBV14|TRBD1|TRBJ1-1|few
CASSRDRVRAFF
TGTGCCAGCAGCCGAGACAGGGTTCGAGCTTTCTTT